This TCR beta chain stems from a study of blood T cell repertoires in COVID-19. Study at large: Some COVID-19 samples were acute and others convalescent; all came from the United States, Italy and Spain. The analysed material was cDNA or gDNA that came from T cells, B-cell-depleted T cells, or PBMCs.

In the source study's methods: Amplification of reference gene primers provided the estimated nucleated cell counts. The method was immunoSEQ multiplex PCR; TCRdb's version includes in-frame clones alone and lacks a portion of them. V, J and clone size reflect that table, while D and trimming were determined from the DNA. The sample carries almost 200,000 clones, around four fifths recorded once. Enrolment of Seattle patients took place during active infection, and they were followed longitudinally. V gave up 4 bases and J gave up 9 bases; unmatched junction bases: 11. This CDR3 spans 16 amino acids. The germline V gene encodes CDR1 LGHDT and CDR2 YNNKEL (reference sequence).

The clonotype was recovered from a man in his sixties with COVID-19, enrolled during active disease. The sample was peripheral blood. This chain connects TRBV3-1 (or the pseudogene TRBV3-2) to TRBJ2-7; 14 bases are a match to TRBD2. The CDR3 DNA sequence: TGTGCCAGCAGCCCAGATCGGACTAGCGGGAGGAGGTGGCAGTACTTC. Protein sequence: CASSPDRTSGRRWQYF.